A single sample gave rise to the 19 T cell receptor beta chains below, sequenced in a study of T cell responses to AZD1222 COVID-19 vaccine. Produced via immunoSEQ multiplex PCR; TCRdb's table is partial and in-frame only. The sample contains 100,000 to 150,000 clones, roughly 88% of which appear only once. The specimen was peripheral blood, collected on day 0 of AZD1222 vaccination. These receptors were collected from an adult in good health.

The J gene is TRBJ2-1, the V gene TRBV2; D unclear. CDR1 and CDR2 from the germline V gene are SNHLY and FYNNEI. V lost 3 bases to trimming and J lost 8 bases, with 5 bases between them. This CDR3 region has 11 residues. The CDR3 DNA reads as TGTGCCAGCAGTGAGATATATGAGCAGTTCTTC. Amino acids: CASSEIYEQFF.

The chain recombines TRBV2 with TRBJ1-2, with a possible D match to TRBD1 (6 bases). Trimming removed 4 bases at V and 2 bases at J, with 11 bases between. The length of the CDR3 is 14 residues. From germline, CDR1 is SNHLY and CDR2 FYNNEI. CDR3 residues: CASSGQAKNYGYTF. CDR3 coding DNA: TGTGCCAGCAGTGGACAGGCGAAGAACTATGGCTACACCTTC.

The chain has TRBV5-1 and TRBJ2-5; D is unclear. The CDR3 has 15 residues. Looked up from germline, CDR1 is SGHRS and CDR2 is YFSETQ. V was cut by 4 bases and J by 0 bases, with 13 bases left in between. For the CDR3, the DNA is TGCGCCAGCAGCCTGGAAACTTCGTACCAAGAGACCCAGTACTTC. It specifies CASSLETSYQETQYF.

This CDR3 is CAWSVAGIQTQYF. DNA for the CDR3: TGTGCCTGGAGTGTAGCAGGTATACAGACCCAGTACTTC. V and J are TRBV30 and TRBJ2-5; D gene unclear. The V gene lost 0 bases and the J gene lost 6 bases, with 11 bases spanning the gap. The germline CDR1 and CDR2 sequences are GTSNPN and SVGIG (reference sequence). CDR3 length: 13 amino acids.

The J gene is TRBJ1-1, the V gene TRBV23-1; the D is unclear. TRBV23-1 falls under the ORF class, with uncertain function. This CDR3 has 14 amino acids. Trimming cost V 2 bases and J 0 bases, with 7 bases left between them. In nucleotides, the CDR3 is TGCGCCAGCAGTCAACACACCATGAACACTGAAGCTTTCTTT. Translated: CASSQHTMNTEAFF.

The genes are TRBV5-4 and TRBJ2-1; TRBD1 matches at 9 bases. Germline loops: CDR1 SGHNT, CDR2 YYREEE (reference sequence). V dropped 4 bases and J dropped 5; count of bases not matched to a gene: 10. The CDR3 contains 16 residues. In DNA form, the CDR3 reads TGTGCCAGCAGCATGGGACAGGGCAATCTCCACAATGAGCAGTTCTTC. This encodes CASSMGQGNLHNEQFF. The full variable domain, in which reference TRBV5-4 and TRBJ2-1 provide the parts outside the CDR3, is ETGVTQSPTHLIKTRGQQVTLRCSSQSGHNTVSWYQQALGQGPQFIFQYYREEENGRGNFPPRFSGLQFPNYSSELNVNALELDDSALYLCASSMGQGNLHNEQFFGPGTRLTVL.

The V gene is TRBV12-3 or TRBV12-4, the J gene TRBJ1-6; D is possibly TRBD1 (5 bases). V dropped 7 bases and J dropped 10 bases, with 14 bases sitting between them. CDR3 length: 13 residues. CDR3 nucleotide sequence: TGTGCCAGCACCTCCGGCAGGGAGTCACCCCTCCACTTT. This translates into CASTSGRESPLHF.

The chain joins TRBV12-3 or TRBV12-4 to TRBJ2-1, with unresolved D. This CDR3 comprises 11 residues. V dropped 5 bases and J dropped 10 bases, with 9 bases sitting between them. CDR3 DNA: TGTGCCAGCAGTCCCTTACGCGAGCAGTTCTTC. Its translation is CASSPLREQFF.

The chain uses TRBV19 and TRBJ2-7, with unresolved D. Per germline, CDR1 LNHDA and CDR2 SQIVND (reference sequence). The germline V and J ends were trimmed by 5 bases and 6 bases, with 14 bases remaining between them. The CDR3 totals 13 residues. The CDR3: CASSEEGFSEQYF. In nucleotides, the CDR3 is TGTGCCAGTAGTGAAGAAGGATTCAGCGAGCAGTACTTC.

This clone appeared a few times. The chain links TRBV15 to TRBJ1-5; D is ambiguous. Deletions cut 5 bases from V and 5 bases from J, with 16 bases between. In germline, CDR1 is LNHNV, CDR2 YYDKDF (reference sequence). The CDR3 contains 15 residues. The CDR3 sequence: CATSPRPIGDQPQHF. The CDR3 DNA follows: TGTGCCACCAGCCCCCGGCCCATTGGGGATCAGCCCCAGCATTTT.

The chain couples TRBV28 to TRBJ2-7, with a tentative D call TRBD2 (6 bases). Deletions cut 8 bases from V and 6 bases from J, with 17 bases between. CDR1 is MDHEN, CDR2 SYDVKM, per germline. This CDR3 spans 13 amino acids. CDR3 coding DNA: TGTGCCAGCGGGTGGGAGGTCCCGGGCGAGCAGTACTTC. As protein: CASGWEVPGEQYF.

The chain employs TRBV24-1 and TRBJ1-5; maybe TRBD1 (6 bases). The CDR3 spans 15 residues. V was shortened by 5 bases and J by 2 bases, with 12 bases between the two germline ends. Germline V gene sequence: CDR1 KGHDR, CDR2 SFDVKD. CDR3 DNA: TGTGCCACCAGTGGGAGGGGGAAGGGCAATCAGCCCCAGCATTTT. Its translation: CATSGRGKGNQPQHF.

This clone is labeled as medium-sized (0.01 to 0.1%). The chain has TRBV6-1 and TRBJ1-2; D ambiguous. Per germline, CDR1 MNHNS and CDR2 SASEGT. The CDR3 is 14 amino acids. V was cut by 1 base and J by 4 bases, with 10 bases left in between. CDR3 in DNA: TGTGCCAGCAGTGAAGGGGCCGGTGGCTATGGCTACACCTTC. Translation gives CASSEGAGGYGYTF.

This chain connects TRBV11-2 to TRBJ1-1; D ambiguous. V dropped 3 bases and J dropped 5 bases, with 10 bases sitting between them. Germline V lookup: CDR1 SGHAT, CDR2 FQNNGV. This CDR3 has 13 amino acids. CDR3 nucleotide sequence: TGTGCCAGCAGCTTTTTCGGTGAGACTGAAGCTTTCTTT. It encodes CASSFFGETEAFF. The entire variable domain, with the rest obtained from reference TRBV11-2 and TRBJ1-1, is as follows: EAGVAQSPRYKIIEKRQSVAFWCNPISGHATLYWYQQILGQGPKLLIQFQNNGVVDDSQLPKDRFSAERLKGVDSTLKIQPAKLEDSAVYLCASSFFGETEAFFGQGTRLTVV.

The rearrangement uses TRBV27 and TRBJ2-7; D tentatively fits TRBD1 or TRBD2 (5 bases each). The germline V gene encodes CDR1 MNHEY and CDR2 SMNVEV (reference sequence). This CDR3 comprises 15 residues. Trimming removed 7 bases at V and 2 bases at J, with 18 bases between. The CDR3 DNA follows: TGTGCCAGCAACTGGGGGTTTCCCCTTCCCTACGAGCAGTACTTC. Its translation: CASNWGFPLPYEQYF.

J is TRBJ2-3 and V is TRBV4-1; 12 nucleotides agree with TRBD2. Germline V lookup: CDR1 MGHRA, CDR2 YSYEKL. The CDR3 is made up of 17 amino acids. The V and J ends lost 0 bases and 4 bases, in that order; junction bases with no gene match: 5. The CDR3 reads CASSQDWASGRADTQYF. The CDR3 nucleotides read TGCGCCAGCAGCCAAGACTGGGCTAGCGGGAGGGCAGATACGCAGTATTTT.

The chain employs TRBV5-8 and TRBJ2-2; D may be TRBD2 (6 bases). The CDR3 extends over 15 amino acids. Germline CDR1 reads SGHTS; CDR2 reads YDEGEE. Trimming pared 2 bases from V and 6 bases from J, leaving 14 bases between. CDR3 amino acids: CASSFTVGGPGELFF. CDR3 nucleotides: TGTGCCAGCAGCTTCACAGTGGGGGGACCCGGGGAGCTGTTTTTT. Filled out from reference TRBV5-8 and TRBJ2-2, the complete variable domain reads EAGVTQSPTHLIKTRGQQATLRCSPISGHTSVYWYQQALGLGLQFLLWYDEGEERNRGNFPPRFSGRQFPNYSSELNVNALELEDSALYLCASSFTVGGPGELFFGEGSRLTVL.

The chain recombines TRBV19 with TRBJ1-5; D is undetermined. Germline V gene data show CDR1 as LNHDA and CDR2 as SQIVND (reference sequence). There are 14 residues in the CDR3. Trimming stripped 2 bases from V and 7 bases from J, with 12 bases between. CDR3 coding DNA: TGTGCCAGTAGTATAATCGCGATTGAACAGCCCCAGCATTTT. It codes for CASSIIAIEQPQHF. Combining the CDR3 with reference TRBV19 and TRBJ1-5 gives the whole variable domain DGGITQSPKYLFRKEGQNVTLSCEQNLNHDAMYWYRQDPGQGLRLIYYSQIVNDFQKGDIAEGYSVSREKKESFPLTVTSAQKNPTAFYLCASSIIAIEQPQHFGDGTRLSIL.

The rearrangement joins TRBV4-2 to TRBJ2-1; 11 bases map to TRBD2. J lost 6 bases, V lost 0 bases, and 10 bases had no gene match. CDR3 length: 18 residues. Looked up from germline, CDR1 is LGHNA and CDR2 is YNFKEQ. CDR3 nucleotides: TGTGCCAGCAGCCAAGATCAAGGGCTAGCGGGGGGAGTCAATGAGCAGTTCTTC. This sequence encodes CASSQDQGLAGGVNEQFF.